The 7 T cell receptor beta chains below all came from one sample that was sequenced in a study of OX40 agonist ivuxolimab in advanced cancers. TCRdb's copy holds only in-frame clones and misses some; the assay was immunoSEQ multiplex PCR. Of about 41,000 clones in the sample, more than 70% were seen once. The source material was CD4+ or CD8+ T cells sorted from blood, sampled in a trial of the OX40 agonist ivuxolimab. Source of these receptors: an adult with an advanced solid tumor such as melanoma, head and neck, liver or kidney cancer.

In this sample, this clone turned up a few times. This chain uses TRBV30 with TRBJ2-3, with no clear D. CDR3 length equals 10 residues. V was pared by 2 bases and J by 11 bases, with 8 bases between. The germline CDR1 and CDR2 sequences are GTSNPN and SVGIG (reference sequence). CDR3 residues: CAWSSLGQYF. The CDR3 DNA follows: TGTGCCTGGAGTTCCTTGGGGCAGTATTTT.

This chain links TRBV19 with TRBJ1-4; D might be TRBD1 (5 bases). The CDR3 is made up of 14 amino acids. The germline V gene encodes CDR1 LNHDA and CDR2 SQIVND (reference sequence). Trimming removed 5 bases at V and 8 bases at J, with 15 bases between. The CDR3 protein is CASSVQGLGEKLFF. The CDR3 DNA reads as TGTGCCAGTAGTGTCCAGGGCCTGGGGGAAAAACTGTTTTTT.

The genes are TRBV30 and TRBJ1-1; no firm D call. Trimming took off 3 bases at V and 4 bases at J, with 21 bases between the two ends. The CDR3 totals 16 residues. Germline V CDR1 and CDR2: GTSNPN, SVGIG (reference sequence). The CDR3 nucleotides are TGTGCCTGGAGCCGGAACAGCAACCCAATTGCCACTGAAGCTTTCTTT. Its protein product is CAWSRNSNPIATEAFF. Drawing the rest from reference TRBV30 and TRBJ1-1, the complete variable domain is SQTIHQWPATLVQPVGSPLSLECTVEGTSNPNLYWYRQAAGRGLQLLFYSVGIGQISSEVPQNLSASRPQDRQFILSSKKLLLSDSGFYLCAWSRNSNPIATEAFFGQGTRLTVV.

This chain's CDR3 is CASSSGQGWYEQYF. The CDR3 DNA follows: TGCGCCAGCAGCTCGGGACAGGGGTGGTACGAGCAGTACTTC. V and J are TRBV5-1 and TRBJ2-7; 10 bases match TRBD1. The junction had 4 bases not matched to a gene; V was cut back by 3 bases and J by 4 bases. Germline CDR1 reads SGHRS; CDR2 reads YFSETQ. CDR3 length: 14 residues.

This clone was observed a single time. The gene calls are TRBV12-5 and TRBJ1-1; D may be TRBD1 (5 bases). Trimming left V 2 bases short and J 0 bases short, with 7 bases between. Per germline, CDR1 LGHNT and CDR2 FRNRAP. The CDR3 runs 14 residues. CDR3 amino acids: CASGLRTLNTEAFF. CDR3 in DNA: TGTGCTAGTGGTTTGCGGACATTGAACACTGAAGCTTTCTTT. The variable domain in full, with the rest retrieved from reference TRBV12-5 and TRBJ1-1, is DARVTQTPRHKVTEMGQEVTMRCQPILGHNTVFWYRQTMMQGLELLAYFRNRAPLDDSGMPKDRFSAEMPDATLATLKIQPSEPRDSAVYFCASGLRTLNTEAFFGQGTRLTVV.

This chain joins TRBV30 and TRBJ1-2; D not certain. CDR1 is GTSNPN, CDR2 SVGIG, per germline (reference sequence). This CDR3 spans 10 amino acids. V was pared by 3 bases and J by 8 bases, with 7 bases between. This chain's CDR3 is CAWRRSGYTF. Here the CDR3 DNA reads TGTGCCTGGAGGAGGTCCGGCTACACCTTC.

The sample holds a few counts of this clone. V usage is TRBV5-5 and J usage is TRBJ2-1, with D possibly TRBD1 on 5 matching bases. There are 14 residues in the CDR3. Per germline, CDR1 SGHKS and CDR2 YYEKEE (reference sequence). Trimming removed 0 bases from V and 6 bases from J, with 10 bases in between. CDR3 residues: CASSLDRPSNEQFF. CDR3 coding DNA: TGTGCCAGCAGCTTGGACAGGCCTTCCAATGAGCAGTTCTTC.